The rows below give T cell receptor beta chains drawn from one sample of a study of T cells in Graves' hyperthyroidism and ophthalmopathy. MiXCR, applied by TCRdb to the multiplex PCR reads, yields one record per CDR3 protein. Of fewer than 750,000 distinct CDR3 sequences listed, about 15% are singletons. The sequencing sample was made of blood. The receptor source for this set is a woman in her 50s with Graves' ophthalmopathy. Each CDR3 is given with its conserved first and last residue. The order of the fields is J gene, CDR3 length, V gene, CDR3 protein.

>TRBJ1-1|18|TRBV4-3
CASSQSVRTGVSNTEAFF
>TRBJ2-1|14|TRBV20-1
CSASLGAGYNEQFF
>TRBJ2-5|12|TRBV20-1
CSGLAGLETQYF
>TRBJ2-1|20|TRBV5-6
CASSLAWVAGFFDPTNEQFF
>TRBJ2-7|13|TRBV18
CASSPPPGGEQYF
>TRBJ2-3|16|TRBV11-3
CASSPRLIQSTDTQYF
>TRBJ2-3|15|TRBV9
CASSVGGRPTDTQYF
>TRBJ2-7|15|TRBV6-1
CASSEEGGSSYEQYF
>TRBJ2-5|13|TRBV20-1
CSARDPNQETQYF
>TRBJ1-1|11|TRBV15
CATRDVKEAFF
>TRBJ1-1|15|TRBV11-3
CASSYTLGSNTEAFF
>TRBJ2-1|15|TRBV18
CASSLSDSQYNEQFF
>TRBJ1-2|13|TRBV9
CASSVATGGGYTF
>TRBJ2-2|21|TRBV14
CASSQIKLGGMRTTNTGELFF
>TRBJ1-2|17|TRBV10-2
CASSEGDSRVLWYGYTF
>TRBJ2-1|14|TRBV28
CASTPPGVFLEQFF
>TRBJ2-7|13|TRBV20-1
CSACTAESYEQYF
>TRBJ2-2|14|TRBV30
CAWSTSVGTGELFF
>TRBJ1-6|13|TRBV12-3/TRBV12-4
CASSSNTISPLHF
>TRBJ2-3|23|TRBV7-6
CASSFPGLAGVKTSGHSTDTQYF
>TRBJ2-7|14|TRBV9
CASSFGSSGYEQYF
>TRBJ2-5|17|TRBV9
CASSVGPAGGEQETQYF
>TRBJ2-7|14|TRBV28
CASSFSSGIYEQYF
>TRBJ2-2|16|TRBV28
CASSFSGRKYTGELFF
>TRBJ2-3|15|TRBV28
CASSLRGGGTDTQYF
>TRBJ2-1|14|TRBV5-8
CASSLYWQGGSRFF
>TRBJ1-5|15|TRBV4-1
CASSQADRGPQPQHF
>TRBJ2-1|15|TRBV7-8
CASSSRLAGVDEQFF